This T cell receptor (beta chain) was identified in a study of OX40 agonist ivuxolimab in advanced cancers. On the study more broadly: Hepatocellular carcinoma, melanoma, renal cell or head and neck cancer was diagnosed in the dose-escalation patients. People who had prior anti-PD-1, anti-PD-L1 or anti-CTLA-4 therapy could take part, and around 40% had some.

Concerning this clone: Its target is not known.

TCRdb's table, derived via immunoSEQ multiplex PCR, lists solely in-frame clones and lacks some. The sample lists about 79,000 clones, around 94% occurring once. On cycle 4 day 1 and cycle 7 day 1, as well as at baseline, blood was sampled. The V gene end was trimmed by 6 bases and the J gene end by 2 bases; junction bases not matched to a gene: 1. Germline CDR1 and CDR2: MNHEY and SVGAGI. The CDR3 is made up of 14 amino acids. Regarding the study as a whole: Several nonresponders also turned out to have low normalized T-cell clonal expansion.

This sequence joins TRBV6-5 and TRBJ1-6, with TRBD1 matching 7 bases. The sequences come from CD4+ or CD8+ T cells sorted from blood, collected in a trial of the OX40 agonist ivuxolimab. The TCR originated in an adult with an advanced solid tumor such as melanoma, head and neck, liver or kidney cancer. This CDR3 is CASRQGAYNSPLHF. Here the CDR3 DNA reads TGTGCCAGCAGGCAGGGGGCCTATAATTCACCCCTCCACTTT.